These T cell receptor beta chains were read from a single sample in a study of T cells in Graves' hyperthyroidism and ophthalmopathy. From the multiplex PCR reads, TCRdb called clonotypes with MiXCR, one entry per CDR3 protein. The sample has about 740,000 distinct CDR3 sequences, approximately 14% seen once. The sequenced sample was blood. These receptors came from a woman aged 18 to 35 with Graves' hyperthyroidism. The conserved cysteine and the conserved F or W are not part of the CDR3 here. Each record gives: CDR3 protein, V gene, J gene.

CDR3aa: ASSLRPGWNEQF
v_gene: TRBV6-9
j_gene: TRBJ2-1

CDR3aa: ASSFSQGVQETQY
v_gene: TRBV6-1
j_gene: TRBJ2-5

CDR3aa: ASSFHRGSYNEQF
v_gene: TRBV11-3
j_gene: TRBJ2-1

CDR3aa: ATSRSPPLNTEAF
v_gene: TRBV15
j_gene: TRBJ1-1

CDR3aa: ASNSGTGTGNTIY
v_gene: TRBV6-1
j_gene: TRBJ1-3

CDR3aa: ASSRNREGYT
v_gene: TRBV27
j_gene: TRBJ1-2

CDR3aa: ASSPEIHGYT
v_gene: TRBV7-8
j_gene: TRBJ1-2

CDR3aa: ASSPFSGTDNEQF
v_gene: TRBV18
j_gene: TRBJ2-1

CDR3aa: ASSHWDTNTEAF
v_gene: TRBV4-2
j_gene: TRBJ1-1

CDR3aa: AISPGLVEGYEQY
v_gene: TRBV10-3
j_gene: TRBJ2-7

CDR3aa: ASSDSRTHYEQY
v_gene: TRBV7-9
j_gene: TRBJ2-7

CDR3aa: ASSIGTAYEQY
v_gene: TRBV19
j_gene: TRBJ2-7

CDR3aa: ASSQGQGVNTEAF
v_gene: TRBV4-1
j_gene: TRBJ1-1

CDR3aa: ASSVVTGRALNEQF
v_gene: TRBV9
j_gene: TRBJ2-1

CDR3aa: ASSQDLTLRAVRQETQY
v_gene: TRBV3-1
j_gene: TRBJ2-5

CDR3aa: AWYPGGSLEQY
v_gene: TRBV30
j_gene: TRBJ2-7

CDR3aa: SAGLAKNIQY
v_gene: TRBV20-1
j_gene: TRBJ2-4

CDR3aa: SASPGTKETQY
v_gene: TRBV20-1
j_gene: TRBJ2-5

CDR3aa: ASSRQGGRQPQH
v_gene: TRBV6-2/TRBV6-3
j_gene: TRBJ1-5

CDR3aa: ASSPRGRTATDTQY
v_gene: TRBV7-2
j_gene: TRBJ2-3

CDR3aa: ASSEGLAGGRSYEQY
v_gene: TRBV9
j_gene: TRBJ2-7